Listed here are 9 T cell receptor beta chains from one sample, sequenced in a study of cytomegalovirus exposure and HLA in healthy donors. The PCR contained 60 Vbeta and 13 Jbeta primers. Sequencing was performed with immunoSEQ multiplex PCR; in TCRdb, only in-frame clones are kept and a portion is missing. Of approximately 100,000 clones in the sample, 70% to 80% were seen once. Sequences were obtained from PBMCs. All receptors derive from a woman in her forties in good health and CMV-seronegative.

The chain recombines TRBV10-2 with TRBJ2-7; a weak D match, TRBD2 (6 bases). This CDR3 region has 14 residues. The V gene lost 7 bases and the J gene lost 1 base, with 14 bases spanning the gap. From germline, CDR1 is WSHSY and CDR2 SAAADI. CDR3 loop: CASKWREFSYEQYF. The CDR3 DNA sequence: TGCGCCAGCAAATGGAGGGAGTTTTCCTACGAGCAGTACTTC.

The V and J genes are TRBV4-2 and TRBJ2-7; no reliable D call. Germline CDR1 LGHNA, CDR2 YNFKEQ. V gave up 0 bases and J gave up 7 bases, with 16 bases separating them. This CDR3 has 15 residues. Here the CDR3 reads CASSQDPRSPGEQYF. CDR3 sequence (DNA): TGTGCCAGCAGCCAAGATCCCCGATCCCCCGGGGAGCAGTACTTC.

V gene TRBV6-6 combines with J gene TRBJ2-7; no reliable D call. V was shortened by 7 bases and J by 2 bases, with 15 bases between the two germline ends. CDR1 is MNHNY and CDR2 is SVGAGI in the germline V gene (reference sequence). The CDR3 consists of 14 residues. The chain's CDR3 is CASTPEHGAYEQYF. The CDR3 nucleotides read TGTGCCAGCACCCCCGAGCACGGAGCCTACGAGCAGTACTTC.

This clone came up once. The chain recombines TRBV19 with TRBJ2-3, with TRBD2 matching 11 bases. The CDR3 has 20 amino acids. V lost 4 bases and J lost 3; bases outside the gene matches: 18. Germline CDR1 LNHDA, CDR2 SQIVND (reference sequence). CDR3 amino acids: CASSTLAGGPFQHITDTQYF. CDR3 nucleotide sequence: TGTGCCAGTAGTACCTTAGCGGGAGGGCCGTTTCAACATATAACAGATACGCAGTATTTT.

This chain's CDR3 is CASSFRAGTGSPVRTNEKLFF. CDR3 DNA: TGTGCCAGCAGCTTTAGGGCCGGGACAGGGAGCCCCGTACGTACTAATGAAAAACTGTTTTTT. The rearrangement links TRBV7-8 to TRBJ1-4; TRBD1 matches 9 bases. Germline V lookup: CDR1 SGHVS, CDR2 FQNEAQ. Unmatched junction bases numbered 19, after V lost 3 bases and J lost 2 bases. The CDR3 totals 21 residues.

The V call is TRBV27, the J call TRBJ2-1; D perhaps matches TRBD1 (5 bases). Germline values: CDR1 MNHEY, CDR2 SMNVEV (reference sequence). CDR3 length equals 15 residues. Trimming removed 6 bases from V and 2 bases from J, with 14 bases in between. CDR3: CASSKTESTYNEQFF. DNA of the CDR3: TGTGCCAGCAGCAAGACAGAGTCGACCTACAATGAGCAGTTCTTC.

The V gene is TRBV29-1, the J gene TRBJ2-3, with TRBD2 matching over 7 bases. The J segment lost 10 bases and the V segment lost 6 bases, leaving 13 bases of the junction unmatched. The CDR3 has 13 residues. The V gene's germline CDR1 is SQVTM and CDR2 ANQGSEA. CDR3 DNA: TGCAGCGTCGAACTCACCGGGACTATTCCGCAGTATTTT. It encodes CSVELTGTIPQYF.

This chain links TRBV20-1 with TRBJ2-1; tentative D call: TRBD2 (6 bases). CDR3 length: 11 residues. Germline CDR1 reads DFQATT; CDR2 reads SNEGSKA (reference sequence). V gave up 3 bases and J gave up 8 bases, with 8 bases separating them. In DNA, the CDR3 is TGCAGTGCTAGTAAGCGGGATGAGCAGTTCTTC. Its protein is CSASKRDEQFF.

V is TRBV2 and J is TRBJ2-7; maybe TRBD1 (5 bases). V was trimmed by 7 bases and J by 1 base, leaving 14 bases between them. Per germline, CDR1 SNHLY and CDR2 FYNNEI. CDR3 length: 14 residues. CDR3 nucleotide sequence: TGTGCCAGCATGGGTCGGACAAAGTCCTACGAGCAGTACTTC. Its protein product is CASMGRTKSYEQYF.